The rows below give T cell receptor beta chains drawn from one sample of a study of cytotoxic CD8 clonotypes in ibrutinib-treated CLL. Sequencing used immunoSEQ multiplex PCR; TCRdb keeps in-frame clones, though not all of them. The sample shows 50,000 to 60,000 clones, around four fifths of them seen only once. Sequenced material: PBMCs, taken after 24 months of ibrutinib treatment. Receptors originate from a human donor with chronic lymphocytic leukemia. CDR3s include the opening cysteine and the closing phenylalanine or tryptophan. Fields, in order: J gene, clone size, CDR3 length, D gene, V gene, CDR3 protein, CDR3 DNA. The D gene is left open where the match is weak. Clone size is not always given. Where it is, it says once, few, many or a class for expanded clones.

j_gene: TRBJ1-2; abundance: -; len: 14; d_gene: -; v_gene: TRBV5-1; CDR3aa: CASSSAGTGNGYTF; CDR3nt: TGCGCCAGCAGCTCAGCCGGGACTGGGAATGGCTACACCTTC
j_gene: TRBJ2-1; abundance: -; len: 16; d_gene: TRBD2; v_gene: TRBV27; CDR3aa: CASSLWPSGDNNEQFF; CDR3nt: TGTGCCAGCAGTTTATGGCCTAGCGGAGATAACAATGAGCAGTTCTTC
j_gene: TRBJ1-3; abundance: -; len: 12; d_gene: -; v_gene: TRBV30; CDR3aa: CAWSGRGNTIYF; CDR3nt: TGTGCCTGGAGTGGCAGGGGAAACACCATATATTTT
j_gene: TRBJ2-7; abundance: -; len: 14; d_gene: TRBD1; v_gene: TRBV7-9; CDR3aa: CASSWGQGANEQYF; CDR3nt: TGTGCCAGCAGCTGGGGACAGGGGGCAAACGAGCAGTACTTC
j_gene: TRBJ1-2; abundance: -; len: 14; d_gene: TRBD1; v_gene: TRBV6-6; CDR3aa: CASTRQGEGYGYTF; CDR3nt: TGTGCCAGCACCCGACAGGGGGAGGGCTATGGCTACACCTTC
j_gene: TRBJ2-3; abundance: -; len: 15; d_gene: -; v_gene: TRBV6-1; CDR3aa: CASSDPGGTTDTQYF; CDR3nt: TGTGCCAGCAGTGATCCGGGCGGGACCACAGATACGCAGTATTTT
j_gene: TRBJ2-7; abundance: -; len: 13; d_gene: -; v_gene: TRBV5-5; CDR3aa: CASSLTGAAEQYF; CDR3nt: TGTGCCAGCAGCTTGACTGGAGCGGCCGAGCAGTACTTC
j_gene: TRBJ2-3; abundance: -; len: 16; d_gene: TRBD2; v_gene: TRBV30; CDR3aa: CAWSPPGLAISDTQYF; CDR3nt: TGTGCCTGGAGTCCACCGGGACTAGCGATATCAGATACGCAGTATTTT
j_gene: TRBJ1-5; abundance: -; len: 15; d_gene: TRBD1; v_gene: TRBV27; CDR3aa: CASSSTGVVNQPQHF; CDR3nt: TGTGCCAGCAGTTCGACAGGGGTCGTCAATCAGCCCCAGCATTTT
j_gene: TRBJ2-1; abundance: -; len: 15; d_gene: TRBD2; v_gene: TRBV30; CDR3aa: CAWGLAGKTGNEQFF; CDR3nt: TGTGCCTGGGGACTAGCGGGAAAAACGGGGAATGAGCAGTTCTTC
j_gene: TRBJ2-7; abundance: -; len: 16; d_gene: -; v_gene: TRBV9; CDR3aa: CASSVEWDGASYEQYF; CDR3nt: TGTGCCAGCAGCGTAGAGTGGGACGGAGCCTCCTACGAGCAGTACTTC
j_gene: TRBJ2-7; abundance: -; len: 12; d_gene: -; v_gene: TRBV25-1; CDR3aa: CASSDSGYEQYF; CDR3nt: TGTGCCAGCAGTGATTCTGGGTACGAGCAGTACTTC
j_gene: TRBJ2-7; abundance: -; len: 16; d_gene: TRBD2; v_gene: TRBV5-1; CDR3aa: CASSLASGKGTYEQYF; CDR3nt: TGCGCCAGCAGCTTGGCCAGCGGGAAGGGGACCTACGAGCAGTACTTC
j_gene: TRBJ1-1; abundance: -; len: 13; d_gene: -; v_gene: TRBV7-3; CDR3aa: CASSFAGGTEAFF; CDR3nt: TGTGCCAGCAGCTTCGCGGGGGGCACTGAAGCTTTCTTT
j_gene: TRBJ2-7; abundance: -; len: 14; d_gene: TRBD2; v_gene: TRBV5-1; CDR3aa: CASSLASGGFEQYF; CDR3nt: TGCGCCAGCAGCTTGGCCTCGGGGGGGTTCGAGCAGTACTTC
j_gene: TRBJ1-2; abundance: -; len: 13; d_gene: TRBD1; v_gene: TRBV28; CDR3aa: CASTLGQGLGYTF; CDR3nt: TGTGCCAGCACCCTAGGACAGGGGCTAGGCTACACCTTC
j_gene: TRBJ2-1; abundance: -; len: 13; d_gene: -; v_gene: TRBV5-1; CDR3aa: CASSLTLGGEQFF; CDR3nt: TGCGCCAGCAGCTTGACACTCGGGGGAGAGCAGTTCTTC
j_gene: TRBJ1-1; abundance: few; len: 13; d_gene: -; v_gene: TRBV30; CDR3aa: CAWSVGRATEAFF; CDR3nt: TGTGCCTGGAGTGTAGGCCGGGCAACTGAAGCTTTCTTT
j_gene: TRBJ2-3; abundance: -; len: 14; d_gene: -; v_gene: TRBV15; CDR3aa: CATSRVLASDTQYF; CDR3nt: TGTGCCACCAGCAGAGTCCTAGCGTCAGATACGCAGTATTTT
j_gene: TRBJ1-2; abundance: few; len: 16; d_gene: -; v_gene: TRBV4-2; CDR3aa: CASSQDGGGANYGYTF; CDR3nt: TGTGCCAGCAGCCAAGATGGGGGGGGAGCTAACTATGGCTACACCTTC
j_gene: TRBJ1-3; abundance: -; len: 16; d_gene: TRBD1; v_gene: TRBV5-1; CDR3aa: CASSPLPGGDGNTIYF; CDR3nt: TGCGCCAGCAGCCCACTTCCAGGGGGCGATGGAAACACCATATATTTT
j_gene: TRBJ1-4; abundance: -; len: 13; d_gene: -; v_gene: TRBV5-6; CDR3aa: CASSLGGNEKLFF; CDR3nt: TGTGCCAGCAGCTTGGGGGGTAATGAAAAACTGTTTTTT
j_gene: TRBJ2-1; abundance: -; len: 17; d_gene: TRBD2; v_gene: TRBV7-2; CDR3aa: CASSLVETSGTNNEQFF; CDR3nt: TGTGCCAGCAGCTTAGTGGAGACTAGCGGGACCAACAATGAGCAGTTCTTC
j_gene: TRBJ1-5; abundance: -; len: 16; d_gene: -; v_gene: TRBV25-1; CDR3aa: CASSEWLWGGRRPQHF; CDR3nt: TGTGCCAGCAGTGAATGGCTCTGGGGGGGGAGAAGGCCCCAGCATTTT
j_gene: TRBJ2-7; abundance: once; len: 13; d_gene: -; v_gene: TRBV11-3; CDR3aa: CASSLGNSYEQYF; CDR3nt: TGTGCCAGCAGCTTAGGAAATTCCTACGAGCAGTACTTC
j_gene: TRBJ1-2; abundance: once; len: 17; d_gene: -; v_gene: TRBV19; CDR3aa: CASSIDIHGRGVDGYTF; CDR3nt: TGTGCCAGTAGTATCGATATTCACGGGCGAGGAGTCGATGGCTACACCTTC
j_gene: TRBJ1-5; abundance: -; len: 18; d_gene: -; v_gene: TRBV7-2; CDR3aa: CASSLGPGGGGSNQPQHF; CDR3nt: TGTGCCAGCAGCTTGGGCCCCGGTGGGGGGGGGAGCAATCAGCCCCAGCATTTT
j_gene: TRBJ1-4; abundance: -; len: 21; d_gene: -; v_gene: TRBV12-1; CDR3aa: CASSQDRGLSARSATNEKLFF; CDR3nt: TGTGCCAGCAGCCAGGATCGAGGATTATCCGCCCGGTCAGCGACTAATGAAAAACTGTTTTTT
j_gene: TRBJ2-1; abundance: -; len: 13; d_gene: -; v_gene: TRBV7-8; CDR3aa: CASSLGGRTEQFF; CDR3nt: TGTGCCAGCAGCTTAGGGGGAAGAACTGAGCAGTTCTTC
j_gene: TRBJ1-2; abundance: few; len: 10; d_gene: -; v_gene: TRBV23-1; CDR3aa: CASSPKLCPF; CDR3nt: TGCGCCAGCAGTCCCAAGCTGTGCCCGTTC
j_gene: TRBJ2-1; abundance: -; len: 10; d_gene: -; v_gene: TRBV20-1; CDR3aa: CSASNNEQFF; CDR3nt: TGCAGTGCTAGCAACAATGAGCAGTTCTTC
j_gene: TRBJ1-1; abundance: -; len: 16; d_gene: TRBD1; v_gene: TRBV2; CDR3aa: CASSESGTGAPGEAFF; CDR3nt: TGTGCCAGCAGCGAGTCCGGGACAGGCGCCCCAGGTGAAGCTTTCTTT
j_gene: TRBJ2-7; abundance: -; len: 15; d_gene: TRBD2; v_gene: TRBV5-6; CDR3aa: CASSLVSGRSYEQYF; CDR3nt: TGTGCCAGCAGCTTGGTAAGCGGGAGGTCCTACGAGCAGTACTTC
j_gene: TRBJ1-2; abundance: -; len: 16; d_gene: TRBD1; v_gene: TRBV19; CDR3aa: CASSIDLRGQGRGYTF; CDR3nt: TGTGCCAGTAGTATAGATTTAAGGGGACAGGGCCGCGGCTACACCTTC
j_gene: TRBJ2-2; abundance: -; len: 15; d_gene: -; v_gene: TRBV18; CDR3aa: CASSLGAGDTGELFF; CDR3nt: TGTGCCAGCTCTCTCGGGGCCGGGGACACCGGGGAGCTGTTTTTT
j_gene: TRBJ2-7; abundance: -; len: 14; d_gene: TRBD2; v_gene: TRBV7-2; CDR3aa: CASSFSGRANEQYF; CDR3nt: TGTGCCAGCAGCTTTAGCGGGAGGGCGAACGAGCAGTACTTC
j_gene: TRBJ2-7; abundance: -; len: 15; d_gene: -; v_gene: TRBV11-2; CDR3aa: CASSPSPGSLYEQYF; CDR3nt: TGTGCCAGCAGCCCTAGTCCCGGGTCCCTCTACGAGCAGTACTTC
j_gene: TRBJ1-1; abundance: -; len: 15; d_gene: -; v_gene: TRBV6-5; CDR3aa: CASSYDRYGAGGAFF; CDR3nt: TGTGCCAGCAGTTATGATCGGTACGGGGCCGGGGGAGCTTTCTTT
j_gene: TRBJ1-5; abundance: -; len: 13; d_gene: TRBD1; v_gene: TRBV13; CDR3aa: CASSSDRGQPQHF; CDR3nt: TGTGCCAGCAGCTCGGACAGGGGACAGCCCCAGCATTTT